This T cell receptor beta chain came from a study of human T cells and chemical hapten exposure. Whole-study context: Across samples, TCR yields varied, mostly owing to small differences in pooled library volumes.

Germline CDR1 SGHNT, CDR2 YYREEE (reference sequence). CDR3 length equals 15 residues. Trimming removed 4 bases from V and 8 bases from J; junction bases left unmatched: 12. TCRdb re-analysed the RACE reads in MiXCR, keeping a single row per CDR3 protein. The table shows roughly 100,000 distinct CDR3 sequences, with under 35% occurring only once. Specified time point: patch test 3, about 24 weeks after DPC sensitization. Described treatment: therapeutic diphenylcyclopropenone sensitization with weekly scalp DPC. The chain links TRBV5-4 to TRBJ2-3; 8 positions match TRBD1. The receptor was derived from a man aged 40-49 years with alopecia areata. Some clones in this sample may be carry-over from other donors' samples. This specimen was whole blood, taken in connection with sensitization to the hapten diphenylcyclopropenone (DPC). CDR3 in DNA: TGTGCCAGCAGCCAGAGCACAGGGGGTGTCTTTACGCAGTATTTT. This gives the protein CASSQSTGGVFTQYF.